This T cell receptor beta chain was captured by sequencing in a study of T cells after yellow fever vaccination. Study-wide findings and caveats: Post-booster repertoires again held most primary-vaccination clones (just under 97% CD4, around 90% CD8). One caveat is that FACS-sorted repertoires could contain abundant clonotypes contaminating from the bulk population. Only a minor proportion of clonotypes was detected across both CD4 and CD8 compartments.

V was trimmed by 7 bases and J by 4 bases, leaving 18 bases between them. This CDR3 region has 15 residues. Germline V CDR1 and CDR2: MNHEY, SMNVEV (reference sequence). This clonotype has a count of ten or more. Each CDR3 protein is one row after TCRdb ran MiXCR on the 5' RACE reads. The sample has fewer than 35,000 distinct CDR3 sequences; 10% to 13% are singletons. The receptor was isolated from a man younger than 35 who received the YFV17D yellow fever vaccine. V and J are TRBV27 and TRBJ2-3; D may match TRBD1 or TRBD2 (5 bases each). The sequenced sample was PBMCs, either bulk or a sorted T-cell subset (CD4+, CD8+, memory, or dextramer-sorted; not recorded which), obtained around 16 days after the first yellow fever vaccination. CDR3 protein: CASTLLGDSPDTQYF. CDR3 sequence (DNA): TGTGCCAGCACCCTACTGGGGGATAGTCCAGATACGCAGTATTTT.